The 22 T cell receptor beta chains in this list originate from one sample, sequenced in a study of glioma-infiltrating T cells. Amplification of TCR alpha and beta CDR3 regions from RNA used iRepertoire nested multiplex PCR. TCRdb itself ran the multiplex PCR reads through MiXCR, one entry per CDR3 protein. The sample records 93,000 or so distinct CDR3 sequences, 25% to 35% being singletons. The source material was glioma tissue, nonneoplastic brain tissue, or PBMCs (not recorded which). The origin of the receptors is a human donor with low-grade glioma or glioblastoma, undergoing nonglioma brain surgery, or in good health (not recorded which).

This clonotype showed up just a few times. V and J are TRBV7-8 and TRBJ2-3; D remains ambiguous. The CDR3 consists of 13 residues. The V end was cut by 5 bases, the J end by 2 bases, with 8 bases between. The V gene's germline CDR1 is SGHVS and CDR2 FQNEAQ. CDR3 amino acids: CASSNSNTDTQYF. CDR3 nucleotide sequence: TGTGCCAGCAGCAATTCGAACACAGATACGCAGTATTTT.

This clonotype was recorded at least ten times. The chain links TRBV28 to TRBJ2-2, with D unresolved. Trimming removed 6 bases from V and 4 bases from J, with 12 bases in between. CDR1 is MDHEN, CDR2 SYDVKM, per germline. The CDR3 is made up of 14 amino acids. The CDR3 DNA reads as TGTGCCAGCAGCCGCGATCAGGCCACCGGGGAGCTGTTTTTT. Protein sequence: CASSRDQATGELFF.

This clonotype was counted at least ten times. The rearrangement links TRBV20-1 to TRBJ2-5; 8 nucleotides line up with TRBD2. Germline CDR1 and CDR2: DFQATT and SNEGSKA (reference sequence). With 5 bases clipped from V and 4 bases from J, the junction kept 6 bases outside the gene matches. The CDR3 runs to 13 residues. CDR3 residues: CSARGGARETQYF. CDR3 bases: TGCAGTGCTCGGGGGGGGGCGCGAGAGACCCAGTACTTC.

This clonotype was found a few times. The chain combines TRBV2 with TRBJ2-1, with 9 bases identical to TRBD2. V lost 8 bases to trimming and J lost 6 bases; unmatched junction nucleotides: 11. CDR1 and CDR2 from the germline V gene are SNHLY and FYNNEI. The CDR3 runs 15 residues. In DNA form, the CDR3 reads TGTGCCAGCTCCCGGCGGGGGGGCGGGGGCAATGAGCAGTTCTTC. It codes for CASSRRGGGGNEQFF.

This clonotype has a single count. V gene TRBV5-1 combines with J gene TRBJ2-3, with a possible D match to TRBD1 (8 bases). The germline V and J ends were trimmed by 2 bases and 4 bases, with 14 bases remaining between them. Germline CDR1 SGHRS, CDR2 YFSETQ. The CDR3 is made up of 15 amino acids. The CDR3 sequence is CASSLQGGFADTQYF. DNA for the CDR3: TGCGCCAGCAGCTTACAGGGGGGGTTCGCAGATACGCAGTATTTT. The variable domain in full, with the rest retrieved from reference TRBV5-1 and TRBJ2-3, is KAGVTQTPRYLIKTRGQQVTLSCSPISGHRSVSWYQQTPGQGLQFLFEYFSETQRNKGNFPGRFSGRQFSNSRSEMNVSTLELGDSALYLCASSLQGGFADTQYFGPGTRLTVL.

This clonotype was detected many times. One junction end does not reproduce the germline sequence, and a read error may be involved. The chain employs TRBV7-2 and TRBJ2-1; 10 bases map to TRBD1. The CDR3 runs to 14 residues. Germline values: CDR1 SGHTA, CDR2 FQGNSA. CDR3 nucleotide sequence: TGTGCCAGCAGTTTAGGGACAGGGGAGAGGGAGCAGTTCTTC. Its protein is CASSLGTGEREQFF.

Only a few counts were recorded for this clonotype. V and J are TRBV19 and TRBJ2-7, with D possibly TRBD1 on 5 matching bases. Deletions cut 3 bases from V and 4 bases from J, with 16 bases between. CDR1 is LNHDA and CDR2 is SQIVND in the germline V gene (reference sequence). The CDR3 is 15 residues long. The CDR3 sequence: CASSMTVPPAYEQYF. The DNA for the CDR3 is TGTGCCAGTAGTATGACAGTACCCCCAGCGTACGAGCAGTACTTC.

This clonotype was found many times. The rearrangement links TRBV3-1 to TRBJ1-3; tentative D call: TRBD1 (5 bases). Deletions cut 4 bases from V and 0 bases from J, with 10 bases between. In germline, CDR1 is LGHDT, CDR2 YNNKEL (reference sequence). This CDR3 region has 15 residues. CDR3 nucleotide sequence: TGTGCCAGCAGCCGCGGGGGAAGCTCTGGAAACACCATATATTTT. This translates into CASSRGGSSGNTIYF.

V usage is TRBV27 and J usage is TRBJ2-5; D not certain. The CDR3 totals 9 residues. V was pared by 7 bases and J by 11 bases, with 8 bases between. In germline, CDR1 is MNHEY, CDR2 SMNVEV (reference sequence). This CDR3 reads CASTPKQYF. The CDR3, as DNA: TGTGCCAGCACTCCCAAGCAGTACTTC.

This clonotype came up once. The rearrangement links TRBV7-2 to TRBJ2-7; 9 bases map to TRBD1. Looked up from germline, CDR1 is SGHTA and CDR2 is FQGNSA. The V gene end was trimmed by 3 bases and the J gene end by 3 bases; junction bases not matched to a gene: 6. The length of the CDR3 is 15 residues. Here the CDR3 reads CASSFLGQGIYEQYF. The DNA of the CDR3 is TGTGCCAGCAGCTTCCTGGGACAGGGTATCTACGAGCAGTACTTC. Using reference TRBV7-2 and TRBJ2-7 for the parts outside the CDR3, the full variable domain is GAGVSQSPSNKVTEKGKDVELRCDPISGHTALYWYRQSLGQGLEFLIYFQGNSAPDKSGLPSDRFSAERTGGSVSTLTIQRTQQEDSAVYLCASSFLGQGIYEQYFGPGTRLTVT.

About this clonotype itself: An end of the junction differs from the germline gene, which may be a read error. The rearrangement joins TRBV7-7 to TRBJ2-1; D is unclear. The CDR3 is 14 residues long. Germline V gene data show CDR1 as SSHAT and CDR2 as FNYEAQ (reference sequence). The chain's CDR3 is CASSAVGSYNEQFF. The CDR3 coding sequence is TGTGCTAGCAGCGCCGTGGGCTCCTACAATGAGCAGTTCTTC.

This clonotype appeared a single time. This chain links TRBV5-1 with TRBJ2-5, with D perhaps matching TRBD1 or TRBD2 (6 bases each). This CDR3 is 15 amino acids long. Germline values: CDR1 SGHRS, CDR2 YFSETQ. Trimming removed 3 bases from V and 2 bases from J, with 14 bases in between. CDR3: CASSWRGTAQETQYF. CDR3 DNA: TGCGCCAGCAGCTGGAGGGGGACGGCTCAAGAGACCCAGTACTTC.

This clonotype was detected only a few times. The rearrangement uses TRBV4-3 and TRBJ2-1; D call uncertain. CDR1 and CDR2 (germline): LGHNA, YSLEER. There are 17 residues in the CDR3. The V end was cut by 0 bases, the J end by 0 bases, with 12 bases between. Here the CDR3 DNA reads TGCGCCAGCAGCCAAGAATTCATAGCTGCCTCCTACAATGAGCAGTTCTTC. Protein sequence: CASSQEFIAASYNEQFF.

This clonotype was seen a single time. The chain is built from TRBV7-2 and TRBJ1-3; tentative D call: TRBD1 (6 bases). CDR1 and CDR2 from the germline V gene are SGHTA and FQGNSA. V shed 1 base and J shed 0 bases, with 13 bases lying between them. CDR3 length: 17 amino acids. The CDR3 DNA follows: TGTGCCAGCAGCTTAGAGGCATGGGGGCTCTCTGGAAACACCATATATTTT. Its translation is CASSLEAWGLSGNTIYF. Combining the CDR3 with reference TRBV7-2 and TRBJ1-3 gives the whole variable domain GAGVSQSPSNKVTEKGKDVELRCDPISGHTALYWYRQSLGQGLEFLIYFQGNSAPDKSGLPSDRFSAERTGGSVSTLTIQRTQQEDSAVYLCASSLEAWGLSGNTIYFGEGSWLTVV.

The V gene is TRBV20-1, the J gene TRBJ1-6; D remains ambiguous. Germline CDR1 DFQATT, CDR2 SNEGSKA (reference sequence). The CDR3 runs to 13 residues. V was shortened by 8 bases and J by 10 bases, with 18 bases between the two germline ends. The CDR3 sequence: CSLKRVGNSPLHF. The CDR3 DNA is TGCAGTTTGAAAAGGGTTGGAAACTCACCCCTCCACTTT.

This clonotype occurred many times. The chain is built from TRBV7-9 and TRBJ2-3, with 8 bases matching TRBD2. Germline V gives CDR1 SEHNR, CDR2 FQNEAQ (reference sequence). The CDR3 loop spans 15 amino acids. With V trimmed by 4 bases and J by 6 bases, 9 bases remained unmatched. DNA for the CDR3: TGTGCCAGCAGCTCCGAGGGTAGCGGGGAGGATACGCAGTATTTT. This translates into CASSSEGSGEDTQYF.

This clonotype has just a few counts. This chain links TRBV14 with TRBJ1-2; 7 bases are a match to TRBD1. V was pared by 1 base and J by 8 bases, with 7 bases of the junction left unmatched. Per the germline V gene, CDR1 is SGHDN and CDR2 is FVKESK. The CDR3 runs 14 residues. CDR3 amino acids: CASSQALLGGGYTF. For the CDR3, the DNA is TGTGCCAGCAGCCAAGCCCTGCTAGGGGGCGGCTACACCTTC.

Only a few counts were recorded for this clonotype. The chain combines TRBV3-1 with TRBJ1-1; TRBD1 might be the D (5 bases). This CDR3 region has 14 residues. Germline CDR1 and CDR2: LGHDT and YNNKEL (reference sequence). The V end was cut by 4 bases, the J end by 0 bases, with 9 bases between. The CDR3 sequence: CASSLDSVNTEAFF. The CDR3 coding sequence is TGTGCCAGCAGCCTCGACAGTGTGAACACTGAAGCTTTCTTT.

This clonotype was seen ten or more times. This chain links TRBV27 with TRBJ1-5, with 7 nucleotides matching TRBD1. CDR3 length equals 16 residues. Trimming cost V 6 bases and J 0 bases; bases outside gene matches: 8. The V gene's germline CDR1 is MNHEY and CDR2 SMNVEV (reference sequence). The CDR3 spells CASRSTGIGSNQPQHF. The CDR3 bases are TGTGCCAGCAGGTCGACAGGGATTGGTAGCAATCAGCCCCAGCATTTT.

This chain connects TRBV4-3 to TRBJ2-1; D is possibly TRBD2 (6 bases). Per the germline V gene, CDR1 is LGHNA and CDR2 is YSLEER. The CDR3 has 14 residues. Trimming removed 0 bases at V and 5 bases at J, with 8 bases between. The CDR3 bases are TGCGCCAGCAGCCAAGATAGGAGGGACAATGAGCAGTTCTTC. Encoded protein: CASSQDRRDNEQFF.

Details on this clonotype: A much bigger clone sits one base away, suggesting this may be a read error. The V call is TRBV5-4, the J call TRBJ2-6, with 7 bases fitting TRBD1. Looked up from germline, CDR1 is SGHNT and CDR2 is YYREEE (reference sequence). The trim removed 4 bases at V and 1 base at J, leaving 2 bases unmatched. The CDR3 sequence is 15 residues long. The DNA for the CDR3 is TGTGCCAGCAGCCTGACAGGGTCTGGGGCCAACGTCCTGACTTTC. Protein sequence: CASSLTGSGANVLTF.

In the case of this clonotype: A much bigger clone sits one base away, suggesting this may be a read error. The chain combines TRBV20-1 with TRBJ1-6; 7 nucleotides line up with TRBD1. The CDR3 has 14 amino acids. Germline CDR1 is DFQATT and CDR2 is SNEGSKA (reference sequence). The DNA for the CDR3 is TGCAGTGCTAGGTACAGGGGTTATAATTCACCCCCCCACTTT. Translated, it gives CSARYRGYNSPPHF.